This TCR beta chain was captured in a study of blood T cell repertoires in COVID-19. Sequencing used immunoSEQ multiplex PCR; TCRdb keeps in-frame clones, though not all of them. The sample contains around 200,000 clones, around four fifths of which appear only once. The ends were cut back, 2 bases at V and 5 bases at J, with 4 bases in the middle. The CDR3 spans 12 residues. This receptor was identified in a man aged 40-49 years with active or convalescent COVID-19. The genes are TRBV12-3 or TRBV12-4 and TRBJ1-5; unclear D gene. Sequencing was done on a sample of peripheral blood. The CDR3 here is CASSLSYQPQHF. The CDR3 DNA reads TGTGCCAGCAGTTTAAGCTATCAGCCCCAGCATTTT.